Below, one T cell receptor beta chain is given with its context. Its target is unknown. V gave up 0 bases and J gave up 4 bases, with 6 bases separating them. The CDR3 loop spans 13 amino acids. CDR1 is ENHRY, CDR2 SYGVKD, per germline. These data come from a study of post-analysis software for immune sequencing data. At the level of the study: Relapsing-remitting, secondary progressive and progressive-relapsing multiple sclerosis were all included among the disease courses.

The authors incorporated unique molecular identifiers into the TCR beta cDNA libraries. T cells, about 0.9 to 11 million of them, yielded hundreds of thousands of cDNA molecules. TCRdb recomputed calls from the PCR reads with MiXCR, one row per CDR3 protein. The sample carries around 770,000 distinct CDR3 sequences, roughly 50% recorded once. Study-level points and caveats: Patients used about 5 TRBV segments, including TRBV5-6, TRBV5-1 and TRBV20-1, more often than controls. A significant reduction in normalized Chao1 diversity was observed in multiple sclerosis patients versus controls. With F measure, samples from one preparation batch clustered together strongly.

This clonotype was obtained from a girl aged 5 to 17 with multiple sclerosis. The gene calls are TRBV10-3 and TRBJ1-1, with D perhaps TRBD1 (5 bases). Sequences were obtained from blood. DNA for the CDR3: TGTGCCATCAGTGAGTCCGGGGGCACTGAAGCTTTCTTT. Translating it yields CAISESGGTEAFF.